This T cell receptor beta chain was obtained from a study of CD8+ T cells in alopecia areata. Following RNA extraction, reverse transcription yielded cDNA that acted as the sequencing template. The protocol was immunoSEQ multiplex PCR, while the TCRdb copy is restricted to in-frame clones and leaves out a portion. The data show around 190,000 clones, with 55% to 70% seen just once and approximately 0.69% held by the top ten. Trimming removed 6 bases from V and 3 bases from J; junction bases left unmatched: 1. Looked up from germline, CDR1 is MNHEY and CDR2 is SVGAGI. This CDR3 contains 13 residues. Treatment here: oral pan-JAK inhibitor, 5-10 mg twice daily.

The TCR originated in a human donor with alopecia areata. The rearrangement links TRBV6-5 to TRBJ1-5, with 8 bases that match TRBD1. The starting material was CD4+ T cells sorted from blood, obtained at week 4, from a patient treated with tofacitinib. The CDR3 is CASSRGPNQPQHF. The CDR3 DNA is TGTGCCAGCAGCAGGGGGCCCAATCAGCCCCAGCATTTT.